This T cell receptor beta chain was documented in a study of CD8 T cells in Susac syndrome. Overall study results and limits: TCR sequencing and HLA analysis covered a relatively small number of individuals.

Roughly 0.45 to 1 ug RNA was reverse transcribed with random hexamers. A multiplex approach, immunoSEQ multiplex PCR, amplified TCR beta CDR3 across 54 Vbeta and 13 Jbeta. One entry per CDR3 protein, called by TCRdb with MiXCR from the immunoSEQ multiplex PCR reads. The sample has 150,000 to 250,000 distinct CDR3 sequences; roughly 95% are singletons. The CDR3 has 13 amino acids. J lost 7 bases, V lost 6 bases, and 2 bases had no gene match. Concerning this clonotype itself: Its antigen is unknown.

This clonotype was obtained from a human donor with multiple sclerosis. This chain connects TRBV12-3 or TRBV12-4 to TRBJ2-1; 11 bases line up with TRBD2. Sequenced: CD4+ T cells from PBMCs. The CDR3 loop reads CASSRLAGNEQFF. The CDR3 region has the DNA TGTGCCAGCAGCCGACTAGCGGGAAATGAGCAGTTCTTC.